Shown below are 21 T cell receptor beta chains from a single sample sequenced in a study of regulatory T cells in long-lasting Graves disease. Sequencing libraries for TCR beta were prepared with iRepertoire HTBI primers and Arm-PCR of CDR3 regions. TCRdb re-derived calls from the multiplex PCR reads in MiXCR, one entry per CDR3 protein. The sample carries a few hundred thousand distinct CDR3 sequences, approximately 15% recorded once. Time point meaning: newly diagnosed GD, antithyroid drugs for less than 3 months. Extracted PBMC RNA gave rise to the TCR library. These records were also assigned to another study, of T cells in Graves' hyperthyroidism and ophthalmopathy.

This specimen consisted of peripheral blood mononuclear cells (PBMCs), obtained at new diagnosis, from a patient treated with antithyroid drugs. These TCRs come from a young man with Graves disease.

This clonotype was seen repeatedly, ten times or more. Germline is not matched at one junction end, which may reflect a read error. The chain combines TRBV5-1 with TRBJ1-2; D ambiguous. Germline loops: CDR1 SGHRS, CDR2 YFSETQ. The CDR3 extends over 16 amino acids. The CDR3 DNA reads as TGTGCCAGCAGCTTAGGCCTTGAGGGTTTGTCCTCCGGCTACACCTTC. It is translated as CASSLGLEGLSSGYTF.

This CDR3 reads CASNFRVVDGYTF. The CDR3, as DNA: TGTGCCAGCAATTTTCGGGTTGTTGATGGCTACACCTTC. The rearrangement uses TRBV6-1 and TRBJ1-2; unclear D gene. CDR1 and CDR2 (germline): MNHNS, SASEGT. The V end was cut by 7 bases, the J end by 6 bases, with 15 bases between. CDR3 length equals 13 residues.

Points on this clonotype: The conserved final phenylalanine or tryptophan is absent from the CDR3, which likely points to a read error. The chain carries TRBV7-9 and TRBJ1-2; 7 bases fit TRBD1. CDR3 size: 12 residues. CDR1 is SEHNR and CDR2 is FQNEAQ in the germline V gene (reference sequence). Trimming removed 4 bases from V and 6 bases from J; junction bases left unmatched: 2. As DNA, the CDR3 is TGTGCCAGCAGCTCGACAGGGAATGGCTACACCCTC. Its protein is CASSSTGNGYTL.

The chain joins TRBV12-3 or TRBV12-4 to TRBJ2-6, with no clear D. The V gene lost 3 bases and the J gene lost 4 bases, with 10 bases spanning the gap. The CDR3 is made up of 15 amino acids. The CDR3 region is CASSFLSSGANVLTF. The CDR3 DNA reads TGTGCCAGCAGTTTTTTGAGTTCGGGGGCCAACGTCCTGACTTTC.

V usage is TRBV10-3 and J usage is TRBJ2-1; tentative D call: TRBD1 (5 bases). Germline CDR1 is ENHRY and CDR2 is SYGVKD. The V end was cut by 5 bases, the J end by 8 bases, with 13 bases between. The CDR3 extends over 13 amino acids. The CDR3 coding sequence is TGTGCCATCAGTAACGACAGATACGATGAGCAGTTCTTC. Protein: CAISNDRYDEQFF.

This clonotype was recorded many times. Here the CDR3 DNA reads TGTGCCAGCAGCTCAGACGGTTACAATGAGCAGTTCTTC. Its translation is CASSSDGYNEQFF. J is TRBJ2-1 and V is TRBV7-9; D gene uncertain. The CDR3 covers 13 residues. V lost 4 bases and J lost 4, with 8 bases in between. CDR1 is SEHNR and CDR2 is FQNEAQ in the germline V gene (reference sequence).

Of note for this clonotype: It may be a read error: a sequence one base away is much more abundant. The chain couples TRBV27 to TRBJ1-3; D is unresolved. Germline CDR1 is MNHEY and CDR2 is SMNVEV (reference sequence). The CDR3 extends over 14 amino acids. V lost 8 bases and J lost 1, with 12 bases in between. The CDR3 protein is CASGPYRSGNTIYF. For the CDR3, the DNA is TGTGCCAGCGGTCCCTACAGATCTGGAAACACCATATATTTT.

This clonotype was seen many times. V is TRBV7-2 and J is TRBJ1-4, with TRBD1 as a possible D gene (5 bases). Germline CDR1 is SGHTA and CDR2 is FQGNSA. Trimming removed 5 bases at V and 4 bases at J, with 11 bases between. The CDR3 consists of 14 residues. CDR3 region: CASSPGQDNEKLFF. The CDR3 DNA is TGTGCCAGCAGCCCGGGGCAGGATAATGAAAAACTGTTTTTT.

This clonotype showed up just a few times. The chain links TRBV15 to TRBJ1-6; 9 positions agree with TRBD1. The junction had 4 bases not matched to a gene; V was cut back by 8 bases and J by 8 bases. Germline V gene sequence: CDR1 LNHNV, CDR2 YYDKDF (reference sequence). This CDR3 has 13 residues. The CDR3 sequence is CATSTGGYSPLHF. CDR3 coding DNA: TGTGCCACCTCAACAGGGGGCTATTCACCCCTCCACTTT.

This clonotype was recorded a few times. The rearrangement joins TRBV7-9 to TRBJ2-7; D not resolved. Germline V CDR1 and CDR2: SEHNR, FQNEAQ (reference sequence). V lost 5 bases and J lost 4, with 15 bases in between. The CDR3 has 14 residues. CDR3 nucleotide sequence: TGTGCCAGCAGCACCGCCGGACCGCAGTACGAGCAGTACTTC. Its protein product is CASSTAGPQYEQYF.

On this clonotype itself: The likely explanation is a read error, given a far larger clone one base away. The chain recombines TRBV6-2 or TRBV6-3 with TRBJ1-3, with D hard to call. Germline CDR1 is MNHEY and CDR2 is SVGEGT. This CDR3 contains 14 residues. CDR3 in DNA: TGTGCCAGCAGGACCACAACCTCTGGAAACACCATGTATTTT. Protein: CASRTTTSGNTMYF.

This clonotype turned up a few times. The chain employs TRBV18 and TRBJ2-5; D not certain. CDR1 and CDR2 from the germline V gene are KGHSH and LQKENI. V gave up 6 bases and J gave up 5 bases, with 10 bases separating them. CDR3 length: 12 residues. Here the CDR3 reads CASSPERETQYF. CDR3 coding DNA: TGTGCCAGCTCTCCGGAGAGGGAGACCCAGTACTTC. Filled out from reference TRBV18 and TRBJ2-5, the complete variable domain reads NAGVMQNPRHLVRRRGQEARLRCSPMKGHSHVYWYRQLPEEGLKFMVYLQKENIIDESGMPKERFSAEFPKEGPSILRIQQVVRGDSAAYFCASSPERETQYFGPGTRLLVL.

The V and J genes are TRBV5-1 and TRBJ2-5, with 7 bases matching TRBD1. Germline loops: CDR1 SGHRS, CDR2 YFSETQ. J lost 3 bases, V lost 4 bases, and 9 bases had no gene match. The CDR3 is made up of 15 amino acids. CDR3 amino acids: CASSLRDSPKETQYF. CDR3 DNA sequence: TGCGCCAGCAGCCTCCGGGACAGTCCTAAAGAGACCCAGTACTTC.

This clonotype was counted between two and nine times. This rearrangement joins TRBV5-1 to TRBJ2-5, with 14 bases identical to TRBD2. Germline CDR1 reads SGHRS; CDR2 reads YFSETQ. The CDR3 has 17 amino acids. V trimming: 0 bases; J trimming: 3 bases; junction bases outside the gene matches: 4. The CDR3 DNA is TGCGCCAGCAGCTTGGCCACGGGACTAGCGGGAGAAGAGACCCAGTACTTC. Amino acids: CASSLATGLAGEETQYF.

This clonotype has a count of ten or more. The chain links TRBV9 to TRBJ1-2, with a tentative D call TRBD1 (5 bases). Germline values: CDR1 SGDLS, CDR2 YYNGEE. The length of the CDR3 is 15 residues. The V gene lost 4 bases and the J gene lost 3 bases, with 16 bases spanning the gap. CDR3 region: CASSTRGARDYGYTF. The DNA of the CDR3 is TGTGCCAGCAGCACCCGAGGGGCCCGGGACTATGGCTACACCTTC. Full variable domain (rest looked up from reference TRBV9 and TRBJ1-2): DSGVTQTPKHLITATGQRVTLRCSPRSGDLSVYWYQQSLDQGLQFLIQYYNGEERAKGNILERFSAQQFPDLHSELNLSSLELGDSALYFCASSTRGARDYGYTFGSGTRLTVV.

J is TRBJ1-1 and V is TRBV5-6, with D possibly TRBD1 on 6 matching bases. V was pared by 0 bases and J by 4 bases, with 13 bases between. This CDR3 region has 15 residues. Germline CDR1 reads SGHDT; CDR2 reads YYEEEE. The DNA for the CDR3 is TGTGCCAGCAGCTTGGGGCTAACCAGGGGCACTGAAGCTTTCTTT. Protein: CASSLGLTRGTEAFF.

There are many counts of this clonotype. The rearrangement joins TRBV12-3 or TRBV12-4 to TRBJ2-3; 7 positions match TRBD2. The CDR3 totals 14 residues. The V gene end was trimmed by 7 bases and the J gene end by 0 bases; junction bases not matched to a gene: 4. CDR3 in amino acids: CASTPAGSTDTQYF. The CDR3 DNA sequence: TGTGCCAGCACCCCAGCGGGAAGCACAGATACGCAGTATTTT.

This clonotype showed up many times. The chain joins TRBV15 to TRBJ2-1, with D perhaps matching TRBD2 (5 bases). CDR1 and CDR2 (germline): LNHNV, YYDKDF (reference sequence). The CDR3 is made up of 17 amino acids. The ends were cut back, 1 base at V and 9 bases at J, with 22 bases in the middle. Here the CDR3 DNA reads TGTGCCACCAGCAGAGGAAGAGCGGAGAGGAATTTCATTGAGCAGTTCTTC. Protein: CATSRGRAERNFIEQFF.

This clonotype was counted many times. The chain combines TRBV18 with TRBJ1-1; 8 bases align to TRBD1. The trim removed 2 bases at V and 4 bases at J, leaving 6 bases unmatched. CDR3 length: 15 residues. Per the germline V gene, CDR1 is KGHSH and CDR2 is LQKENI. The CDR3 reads CASSPLETGGTEAFF. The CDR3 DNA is TGTGCCAGCTCACCATTAGAAACAGGGGGCACTGAAGCTTTCTTT.

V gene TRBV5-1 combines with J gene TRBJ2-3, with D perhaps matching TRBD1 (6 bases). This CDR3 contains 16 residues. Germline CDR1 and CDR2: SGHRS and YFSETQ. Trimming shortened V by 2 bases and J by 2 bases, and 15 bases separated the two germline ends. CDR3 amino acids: CASSFVTGWTTDTQYF. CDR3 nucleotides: TGCGCCAGCAGCTTCGTCACAGGGTGGACCACAGATACGCAGTATTTT.

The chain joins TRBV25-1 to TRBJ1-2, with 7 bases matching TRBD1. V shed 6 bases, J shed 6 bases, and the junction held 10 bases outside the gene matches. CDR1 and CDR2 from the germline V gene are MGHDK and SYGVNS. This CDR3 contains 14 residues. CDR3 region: CASRPYTGEDGYTF. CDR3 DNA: TGTGCCAGCAGACCTTACACAGGGGAGGATGGCTACACCTTC.